This record looks at one TCR beta chain sequence and its context. Germline values: CDR1 SGHDT, CDR2 YYEEEE. The J segment lost 5 bases and the V segment lost 3 bases, leaving 1 base of the junction unmatched. There are 13 residues in the CDR3. This sample is drawn from a study of shared clonotypes between healthy human individuals. Using immunoSEQ multiplex PCR, the repertoire was profiled, and TCRdb retains in-frame clones only, with some absent. In the table there are more than 2 million clones, 95% of which are singletons. The chain uses TRBV5-6 and TRBJ2-3; the match to TRBD1 covers 9 bases. Sequenced material: naive CD4+ T cells sorted from blood. Indicated subset: CD45RA+ positively selected. This clonotype originated in a man between 18 and 35 years old in good health. CDR3 bases: TGTGCCAGCAGCTGGGACAGGGAAGATACGCAGTATTTT. Its protein product is CASSWDREDTQYF.